One T cell receptor (beta chain) is described in this entry. Its antigen is currently unknown. A junction boundary mismatches the germline segment, possibly from a read error. This record comes from a study of shared clonotypes between healthy human individuals. Data came from immunoSEQ multiplex PCR; TCRdb stores just in-frame clones and leaves some out. There are approximately 180,000 clones in the sample; 85% to 95% occur only once, and 0.067% lies in the top ten. Germline V gene sequence: CDR1 SNHLY, CDR2 FYNNEI. The CDR3 runs to 13 residues. General study findings and limits: A handful of donors showed sharing of approximately 5% of naive CD4 clonotypes.

This sequence joins TRBV2 and TRBJ2-7; the D is unclear. Material for sequencing was naive CD4+ T cells sorted from blood. As to subset: CD45RA+ positively selected. The receptor was isolated from a woman in her thirties in good health. CDR3 bases: TGTGCCAGCAGTAAAGCTCCCTCCTACGAGCAGTACTTC. Translated: CASSKAPSYEQYF.